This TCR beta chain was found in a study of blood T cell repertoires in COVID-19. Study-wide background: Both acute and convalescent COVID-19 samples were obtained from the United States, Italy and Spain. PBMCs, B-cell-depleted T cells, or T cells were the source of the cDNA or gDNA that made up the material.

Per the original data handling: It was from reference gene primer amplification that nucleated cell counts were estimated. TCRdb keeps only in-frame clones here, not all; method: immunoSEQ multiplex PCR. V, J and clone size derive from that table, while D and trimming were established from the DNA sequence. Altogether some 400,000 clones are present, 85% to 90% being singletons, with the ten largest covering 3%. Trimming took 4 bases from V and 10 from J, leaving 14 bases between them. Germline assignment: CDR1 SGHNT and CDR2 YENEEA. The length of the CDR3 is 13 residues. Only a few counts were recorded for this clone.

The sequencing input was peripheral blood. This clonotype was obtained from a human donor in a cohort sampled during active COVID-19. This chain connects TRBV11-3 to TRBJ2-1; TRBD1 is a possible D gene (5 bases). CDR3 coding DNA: TGTGCCAGCAGCTCGGCCGCAGGGTACGAGCAGTTCTTC. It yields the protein CASSSAAGYEQFF. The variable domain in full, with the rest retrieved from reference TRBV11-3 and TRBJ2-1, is EAGVVQSPRYKIIEKKQPVAFWCNPISGHNTLYWYLQNLGQGPELLIRYENEEAVDDSQLPKDRFSAERLKGVDSTLKIQPAELGDSAVYLCASSSAAGYEQFFGPGTRLTVL.